The T cell receptor beta chain described here comes from a study of CD8+ T cells in alopecia areata. Study information: Administration of oral tofacitinib to treated patients was at 5 to 10 mg twice daily. Tofacitinib dosing lasted 6 to 18 months, which was then followed by 6 months off drug.

RNA was isolated and reverse transcribed to cDNA, the sequencing template. The table came from immunoSEQ multiplex PCR; TCRdb's copy has only in-frame clones and leaves some out. The top ten clones hold around 4.3% of a sample with about 190,000 clones, around 66% of them seen once. The CDR3 has 11 residues. Between the trimmed V and J ends, which lost 1 base and 10 bases, there was a span of 8 bases. Germline values: CDR1 GTSNPN, CDR2 SVGIG (reference sequence). Treatment meaning: oral pan-JAK inhibitor, 5-10 mg twice daily. Points from the study as a whole: Clonality exceeded that of normal scalp in lesional scalp, most notably in alopecia totalis/universalis. Scalp and blood retained many expanded lesional clones during tofacitinib.

Only one count was recorded for this clone. Its antigen is currently unknown. Source: CD4+ T cells sorted from blood, taken at week 4, from a patient treated with tofacitinib. The genes are TRBV30 and TRBJ2-1; D is possibly TRBD1 (5 bases). The sequence came from a human donor with alopecia areata. The CDR3 DNA reads TGTGCCTGGAGTGACCAGGGAGAGCAGTTCTTC. Translation: CAWSDQGEQFF.